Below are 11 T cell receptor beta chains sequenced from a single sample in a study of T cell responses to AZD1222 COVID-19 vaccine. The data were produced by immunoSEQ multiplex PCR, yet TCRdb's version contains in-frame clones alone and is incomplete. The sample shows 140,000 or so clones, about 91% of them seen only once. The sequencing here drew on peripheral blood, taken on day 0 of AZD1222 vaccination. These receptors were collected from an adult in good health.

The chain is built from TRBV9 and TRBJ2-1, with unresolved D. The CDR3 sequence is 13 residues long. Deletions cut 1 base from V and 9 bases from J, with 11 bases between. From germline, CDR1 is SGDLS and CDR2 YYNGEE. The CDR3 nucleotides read TGTGCCAGCAGCGTACGTCAAGCCCGTGAGCAGTTCTTC. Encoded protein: CASSVRQAREQFF.

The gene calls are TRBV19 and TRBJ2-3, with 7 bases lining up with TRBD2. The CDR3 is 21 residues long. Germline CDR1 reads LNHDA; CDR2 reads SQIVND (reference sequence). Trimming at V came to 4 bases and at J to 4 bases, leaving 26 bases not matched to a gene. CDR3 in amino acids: CASSTRGASGTTRNSSDTQYF. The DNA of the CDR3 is TGTGCCAGTAGTACCCGGGGCGCCAGCGGGACCACCCGTAACTCCTCAGATACGCAGTATTTT.

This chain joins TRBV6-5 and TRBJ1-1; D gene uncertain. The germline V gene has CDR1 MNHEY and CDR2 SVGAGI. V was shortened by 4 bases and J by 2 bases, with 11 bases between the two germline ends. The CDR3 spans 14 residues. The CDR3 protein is CASSLGSPNTEAFF. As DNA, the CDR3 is TGTGCCAGCAGTTTAGGGAGCCCAAACACTGAAGCTTTCTTT.

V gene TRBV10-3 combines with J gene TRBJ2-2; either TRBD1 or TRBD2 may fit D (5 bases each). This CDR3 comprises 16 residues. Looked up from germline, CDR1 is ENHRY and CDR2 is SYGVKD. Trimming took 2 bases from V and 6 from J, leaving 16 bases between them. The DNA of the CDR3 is TGTGCCATCAGTGAGCTCAGCCCCCGGGACGCCGGGGAGCTGTTTTTT. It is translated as CAISELSPRDAGELFF.

CDR3 loop: CASSIRVAYEQYF. Written as DNA, the CDR3 is TGTGCCAGCAGCATTAGGGTCGCCTACGAGCAGTACTTC. V is TRBV6-2 or TRBV6-3 and J is TRBJ2-7; D not certain. This CDR3 contains 13 residues. Germline assignment: CDR1 MNHEY and CDR2 SVGEGT. Trimming took off 6 bases at V and 2 bases at J, with 11 bases between the two ends.

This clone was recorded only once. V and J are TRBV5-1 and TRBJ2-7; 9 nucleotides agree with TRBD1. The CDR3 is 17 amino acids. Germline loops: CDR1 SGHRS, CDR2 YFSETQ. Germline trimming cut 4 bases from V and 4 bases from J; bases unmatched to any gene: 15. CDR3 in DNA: TGCGCCAGCAGCGTGGGACAGGGAGGACCTTGGGGATACGAGCAGTACTTC. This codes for CASSVGQGGPWGYEQYF.

CDR3 DNA: TGTGCCAGCAGTTTGTGGGGCGGGAACACTGAAGCTTTCTTT. This gives the protein CASSLWGGNTEAFF. The V gene is TRBV28, the J gene TRBJ1-1; maybe TRBD1 (5 bases). This CDR3 spans 14 amino acids. From germline, CDR1 is MDHEN and CDR2 SYDVKM. The V gene lost 3 bases and the J gene lost 1 base, with 9 bases spanning the gap. Looking up the rest from reference TRBV28 and TRBJ1-1 gives the full variable domain: DVKVTQSSRYLVKRTGEKVFLECVQDMDHENMFWYRQDPGLGLRLIYFSYDVKMKEKGDIPEGYSVSREKKERFSLILESASTNQTSMYLCASSLWGGNTEAFFGQGTRLTVV.

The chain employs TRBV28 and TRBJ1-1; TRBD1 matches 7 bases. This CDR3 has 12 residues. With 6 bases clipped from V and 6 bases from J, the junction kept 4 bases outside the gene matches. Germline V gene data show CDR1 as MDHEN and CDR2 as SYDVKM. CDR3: CASSRDSPEAFF. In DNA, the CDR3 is TGTGCCAGCAGCCGGGACAGCCCTGAAGCTTTCTTT. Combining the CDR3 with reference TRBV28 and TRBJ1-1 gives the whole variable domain DVKVTQSSRYLVKRTGEKVFLECVQDMDHENMFWYRQDPGLGLRLIYFSYDVKMKEKGDIPEGYSVSREKKERFSLILESASTNQTSMYLCASSRDSPEAFFGQGTRLTVV.

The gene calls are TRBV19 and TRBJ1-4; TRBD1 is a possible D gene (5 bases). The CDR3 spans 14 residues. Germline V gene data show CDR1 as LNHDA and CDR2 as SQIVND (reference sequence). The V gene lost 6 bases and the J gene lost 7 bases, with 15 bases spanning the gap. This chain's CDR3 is CASRPRGGGEKLFF. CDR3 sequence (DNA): TGTGCCAGTAGACCTCGGGGGGGTGGTGAAAAACTGTTTTTT.

The CDR3 here is CASSSRWGSNTGELFF. CDR3 DNA: TGTGCCAGCAGCTCTAGGTGGGGGTCTAACACCGGGGAGCTGTTTTTT. The chain employs TRBV7-2 and TRBJ2-2; the D gene could be TRBD1 or TRBD2 (5 bases each). CDR3 length: 16 residues. Germline V gene sequence: CDR1 SGHTA, CDR2 FQGNSA. Trimming cost V 4 bases and J 2 bases, with 14 bases left between them.

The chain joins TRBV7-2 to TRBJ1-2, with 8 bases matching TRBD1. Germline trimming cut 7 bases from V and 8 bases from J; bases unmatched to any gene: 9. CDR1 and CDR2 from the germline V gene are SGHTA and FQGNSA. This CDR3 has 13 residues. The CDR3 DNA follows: TGTGCCAGCACCCTAGGACAGGGTGGAGGCTACACCTTC. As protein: CASTLGQGGGYTF.